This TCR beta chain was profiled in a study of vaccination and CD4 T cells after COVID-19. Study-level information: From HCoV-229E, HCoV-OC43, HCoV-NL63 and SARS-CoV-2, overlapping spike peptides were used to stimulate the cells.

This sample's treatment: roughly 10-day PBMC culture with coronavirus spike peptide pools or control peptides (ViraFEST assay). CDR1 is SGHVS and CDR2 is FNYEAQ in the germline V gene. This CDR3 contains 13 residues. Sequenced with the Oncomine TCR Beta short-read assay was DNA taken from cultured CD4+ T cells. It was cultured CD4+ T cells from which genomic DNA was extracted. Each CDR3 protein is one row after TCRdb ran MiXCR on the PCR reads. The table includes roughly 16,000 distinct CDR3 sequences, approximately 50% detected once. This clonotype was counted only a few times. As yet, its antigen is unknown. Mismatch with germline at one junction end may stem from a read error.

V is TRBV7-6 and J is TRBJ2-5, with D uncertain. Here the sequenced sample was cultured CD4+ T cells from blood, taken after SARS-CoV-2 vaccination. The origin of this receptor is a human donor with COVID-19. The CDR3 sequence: CASSLIWEKTQYF. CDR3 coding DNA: TGTGCTAGCAGCTTAATCTGGGAAAAGACCCAGTACTTC.